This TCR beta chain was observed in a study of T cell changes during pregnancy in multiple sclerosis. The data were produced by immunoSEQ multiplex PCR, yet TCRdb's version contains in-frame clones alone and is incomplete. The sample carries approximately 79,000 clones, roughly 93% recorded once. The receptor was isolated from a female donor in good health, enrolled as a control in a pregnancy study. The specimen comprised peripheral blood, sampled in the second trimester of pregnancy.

CDR3 protein: CASSQAGRYGYTF. As DNA, the CDR3 is TGTGCCAGCAGCCAGGCAGGGCGCTATGGCTACACCTTC. J is TRBJ1-2 and V is TRBV14, with a weak D call TRBD1 (5 bases). CDR1 and CDR2 from the germline V gene are SGHDN and FVKESK. The CDR3 is 13 amino acids. Trimming removed 3 bases from V and 4 bases from J, with 9 bases in between.